The 2 T cell receptor beta chains listed next were all sequenced from one sample in a study of cytomegalovirus exposure and HLA in healthy donors. PCR primers comprised 60 Vbeta and 13 Jbeta primers. Assay used: immunoSEQ multiplex PCR; TCRdb lists only in-frame clones, some missing. The profile shows about 93,000 clones, 55% to 70% of them singletons. The source material was PBMCs. These receptors were collected from a boy younger than 18 in good health and CMV-seropositive.

This chain links TRBV14 with TRBJ2-1; maybe TRBD1 (5 bases). Germline assignment: CDR1 SGHDN and CDR2 FVKESK. With 1 base removed from V and 3 bases from J, the gap between germline ends came to 13 bases. CDR3 length equals 16 residues. CDR3 in DNA: TGTGCCAGCAGCCAAGTCCCGAGACAGAGCTACAATGAGCAGTTCTTC. Translated, it gives CASSQVPRQSYNEQFF.

V and J are TRBV6-1 and TRBJ2-7; 10 nucleotides line up with TRBD1. The CDR3 is made up of 14 amino acids. Germline CDR1 MNHNS, CDR2 SASEGT. The V and J ends lost 8 bases and 1 base, in that order; junction bases with no gene match: 5. The CDR3 sequence: CASLEGQGSYEQYF. The CDR3 DNA sequence: TGTGCCAGCCTGGAGGGACAGGGGTCCTACGAGCAGTACTTC.